Sequencing of this T cell receptor beta chain was carried out in a study of blood T cell repertoires in COVID-19. Whole-study context: Researchers got acute and convalescent COVID-19 samples from the United States, Italy and Spain. PBMCs, B-cell-depleted T cells, or T cells provided the cDNA or gDNA that made up the material.

Per the authors' pipeline: Amplified reference gene primers provided the basis for estimating nucleated cell counts. TCRdb's table, derived via immunoSEQ multiplex PCR, lists solely in-frame clones and lacks some. V and J calls plus clone size are reproduced from that table; the DNA served to infer D and trimming. The table has about 94,000 clones, over 75% seen once. Per germline, CDR1 GTSNPN and CDR2 SVGIG (reference sequence). The V end was cut by 2 bases, the J end by 3 bases, with 16 bases between. The CDR3 covers 15 residues. The chain uses TRBV30 and TRBJ1-1; D possibly corresponds to TRBD1 (6 bases). This receptor was taken from a woman of 80 years or more with acute or convalescent COVID-19. The sequenced sample consisted of peripheral blood. CDR3 residues: CAWSIITGMYTEAFF. As DNA, the CDR3 is TGTGCCTGGAGTATTATAACAGGGATGTACACTGAAGCTTTCTTT.